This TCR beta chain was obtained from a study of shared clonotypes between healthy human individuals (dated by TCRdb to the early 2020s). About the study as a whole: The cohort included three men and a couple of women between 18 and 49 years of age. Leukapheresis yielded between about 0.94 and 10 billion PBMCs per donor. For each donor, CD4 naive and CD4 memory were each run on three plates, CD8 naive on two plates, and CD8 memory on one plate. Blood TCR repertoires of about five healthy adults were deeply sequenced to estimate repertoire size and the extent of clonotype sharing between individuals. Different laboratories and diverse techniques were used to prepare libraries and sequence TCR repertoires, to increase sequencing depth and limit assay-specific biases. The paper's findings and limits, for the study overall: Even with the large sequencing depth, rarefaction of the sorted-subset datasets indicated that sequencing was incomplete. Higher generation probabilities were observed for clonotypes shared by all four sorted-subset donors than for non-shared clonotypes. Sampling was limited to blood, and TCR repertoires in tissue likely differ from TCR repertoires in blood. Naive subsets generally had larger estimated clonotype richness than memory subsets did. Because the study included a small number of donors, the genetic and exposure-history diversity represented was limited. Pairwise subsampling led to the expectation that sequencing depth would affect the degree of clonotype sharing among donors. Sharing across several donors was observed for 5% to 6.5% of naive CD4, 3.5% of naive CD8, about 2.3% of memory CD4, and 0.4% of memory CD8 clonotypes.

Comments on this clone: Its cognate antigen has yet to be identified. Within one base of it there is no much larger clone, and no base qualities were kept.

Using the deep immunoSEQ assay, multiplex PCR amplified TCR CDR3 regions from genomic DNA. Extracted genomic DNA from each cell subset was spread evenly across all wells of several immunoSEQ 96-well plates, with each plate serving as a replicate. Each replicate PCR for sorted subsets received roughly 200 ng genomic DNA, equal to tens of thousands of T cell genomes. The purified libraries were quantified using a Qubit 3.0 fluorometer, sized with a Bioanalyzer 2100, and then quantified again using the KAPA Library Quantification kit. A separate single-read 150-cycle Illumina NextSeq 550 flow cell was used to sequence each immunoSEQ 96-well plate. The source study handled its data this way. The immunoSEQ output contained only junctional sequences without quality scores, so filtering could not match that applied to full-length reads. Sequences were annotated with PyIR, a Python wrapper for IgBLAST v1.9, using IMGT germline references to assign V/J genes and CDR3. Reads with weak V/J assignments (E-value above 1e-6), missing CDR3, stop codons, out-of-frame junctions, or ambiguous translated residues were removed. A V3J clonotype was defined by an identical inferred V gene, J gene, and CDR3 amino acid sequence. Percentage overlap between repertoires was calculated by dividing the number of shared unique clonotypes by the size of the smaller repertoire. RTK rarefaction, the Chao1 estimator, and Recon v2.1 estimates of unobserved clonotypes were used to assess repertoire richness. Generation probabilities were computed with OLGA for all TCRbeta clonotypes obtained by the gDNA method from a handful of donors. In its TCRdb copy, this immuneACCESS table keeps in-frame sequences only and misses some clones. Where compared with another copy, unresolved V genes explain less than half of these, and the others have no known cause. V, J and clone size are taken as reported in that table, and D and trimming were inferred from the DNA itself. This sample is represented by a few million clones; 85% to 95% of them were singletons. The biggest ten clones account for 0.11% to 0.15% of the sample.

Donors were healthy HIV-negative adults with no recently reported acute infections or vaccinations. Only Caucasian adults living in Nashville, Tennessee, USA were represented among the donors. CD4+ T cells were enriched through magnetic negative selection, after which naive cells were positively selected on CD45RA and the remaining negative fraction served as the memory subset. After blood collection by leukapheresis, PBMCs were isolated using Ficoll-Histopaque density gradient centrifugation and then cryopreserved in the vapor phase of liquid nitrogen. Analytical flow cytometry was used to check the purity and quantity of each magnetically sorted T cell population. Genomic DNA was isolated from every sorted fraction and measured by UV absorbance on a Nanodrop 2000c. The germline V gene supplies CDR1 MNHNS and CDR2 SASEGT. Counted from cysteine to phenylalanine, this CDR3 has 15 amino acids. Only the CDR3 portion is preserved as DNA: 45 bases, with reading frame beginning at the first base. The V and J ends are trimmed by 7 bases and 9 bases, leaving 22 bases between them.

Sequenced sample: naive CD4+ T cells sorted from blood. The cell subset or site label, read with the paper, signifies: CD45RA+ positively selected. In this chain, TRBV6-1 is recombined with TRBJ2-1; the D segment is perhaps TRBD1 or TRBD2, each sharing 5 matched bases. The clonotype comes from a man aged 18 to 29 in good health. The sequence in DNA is TGTGCCAGCACCGCCCGGGACCGACGCCGGGGTGAGCAGTTCTTC. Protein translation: CASTARDRRRGEQFF.